The next 11 T cell receptor beta chains were all read from a single sample in a study of blood T cell repertoires in COVID-19. Data came from immunoSEQ multiplex PCR; TCRdb stores just in-frame clones and leaves some out. The table includes some 140,000 clones, roughly 71% detected once. Sequencing was done on a sample of peripheral blood. The receptors were gathered from a man aged 80 or over with acute or convalescent COVID-19.

The chain employs TRBV4-1 and TRBJ1-3; D gene ambiguous. This CDR3 is built from 12 residues. Germline V gene data show CDR1 as MGHRA and CDR2 as YSYEKL. V dropped 2 bases and J dropped 3 bases, with 2 bases sitting between them. The CDR3 is CASSQYGNTIYF. The CDR3 DNA reads as TGCGCCAGCAGCCAATATGGAAACACCATATATTTT.

The V call is TRBV5-1, the J call TRBJ2-2; D might be TRBD1 (6 bases). V was shortened by 0 bases and J by 1 base, with 10 bases between the two germline ends. Germline loops: CDR1 SGHRS, CDR2 YFSETQ. The CDR3 loop spans 16 amino acids. In DNA form, the CDR3 reads TGCGCCAGCAGCTTGGCCCAGGGGTGGAACACCGGGGAGCTGTTTTTT. Its protein product is CASSLAQGWNTGELFF.

The chain couples TRBV5-1 to TRBJ2-7; 8 nucleotides line up with TRBD1. V shed 4 bases and J 4 bases; nucleotides not matched to a gene: 7. Germline V gives CDR1 SGHRS, CDR2 YFSETQ. The CDR3 spans 14 residues. CDR3: CASSQDRGNYEQYF. The DNA for the CDR3 is TGCGCCAGCAGCCAAGACAGGGGAAATTACGAGCAGTACTTC.

The rearrangement joins TRBV5-1 to TRBJ1-6; D not resolved. This CDR3 has 15 amino acids. The germline V gene has CDR1 SGHRS and CDR2 YFSETQ. V shed 0 bases and J shed 14 bases, with 18 bases lying between them. CDR3 sequence: CASSLEASASSSLHF. The CDR3 DNA reads TGCGCCAGCAGCTTGGAAGCGTCGGCCTCAAGCTCCCTCCACTTT.

J is TRBJ2-7 and V is TRBV5-1, with a possible D match to TRBD2 (6 bases). The CDR3 is 16 amino acids. The germline V gene encodes CDR1 SGHRS and CDR2 YFSETQ. Trimming took 2 bases from V and 12 from J, leaving 27 bases between them. The CDR3 loop is CASSLNPGLRSAVAYF. The CDR3 region has the DNA TGCGCCAGCAGCTTAAATCCGGGACTGCGGAGTGCCGTCGCGTACTTC.

This rearrangement joins TRBV5-4 to TRBJ2-1; 8 bases line up with TRBD1. The CDR3 runs to 14 residues. V gave up 2 bases and J gave up 7 bases; unmatched junction bases: 5. Germline values: CDR1 SGHNT, CDR2 YYREEE (reference sequence). DNA of the CDR3: TGTGCCAGCAGCTTCGGACAGGGTTTGAATGAGCAGTTCTTC. This gives the protein CASSFGQGLNEQFF.

The chain uses TRBV18 and TRBJ1-3; D is undetermined. Trimming stripped 1 base from V and 0 bases from J, with 10 bases between. Germline CDR1 is KGHSH and CDR2 is LQKENI. The CDR3 is 16 residues long. The CDR3 spells CASSPQPVSSGNTIYF. The CDR3 DNA is TGTGCCAGCTCACCACAGCCGGTTTCCTCTGGAAACACCATATATTTT.

This clone was found many times. In the same sample, other DNA sequences code for this CDR3. The chain has TRBV11-2 and TRBJ1-2; perhaps TRBD1 as D (5 bases). With 4 bases removed from V and 0 bases from J, the gap between germline ends came to 18 bases. Germline V gives CDR1 SGHAT, CDR2 FQNNGV. The CDR3 contains 17 residues. CDR3 sequence (DNA): TGTGCCAGCAGCTCCCCGCAGGGACTCTCAACTAACTATGGCTACACCTTC. Translating gives CASSSPQGLSTNYGYTF.

The CDR3 region is CASSLNAGGTEAFF. The DNA of the CDR3 is TGTGCCAGCAGCTTAAATGCGGGTGGCACTGAAGCTTTCTTT. The chain recombines TRBV11-2 with TRBJ1-1; D is unresolved. The CDR3 is 14 residues long. From germline, CDR1 is SGHAT and CDR2 FQNNGV. V shed 2 bases and J shed 4 bases, with 11 bases lying between them.

This clone was seen only once. This rearrangement joins TRBV19 to TRBJ1-5; TRBD1 aligns across 9 bases. The length of the CDR3 is 15 residues. Losses at the gene ends were 1 base for V and 3 bases for J; bases not matched to a gene: 1. The V gene's germline CDR1 is LNHDA and CDR2 SQIVND (reference sequence). CDR3 in DNA: TGTGCCAGTAGTATAGGGGACAGGGTCAATCAGCCCCAGCATTTT. Protein product: CASSIGDRVNQPQHF.

The CDR3 bases are TGTGCCAGCAGCCCGAGAGGGAAACTATACAATGAGCAGTTCTTC. Translation: CASSPRGKLYNEQFF. J is TRBJ2-1 and V is TRBV11-2; perhaps TRBD2 as D (5 bases). Trimming took 5 bases from V and 4 from J, leaving 15 bases between them. The CDR3 runs 15 residues. Germline CDR1 and CDR2: SGHAT and FQNNGV.